Below, one T cell receptor (beta chain) is given with its context. The data belong to a study of early T cells in non-severe SARS-CoV-2 infection. Germline V gives CDR1 DFQATT, CDR2 SNEGSKA (reference sequence). The CDR3 covers 18 residues. V lost 1 base, J lost 4 bases, and 18 bases stayed unmatched. TCRdb reprocessed the 5' RACE reads with MiXCR, giving one entry per CDR3 protein. The sample includes roughly 110,000 distinct CDR3 sequences, over 8.5% of them seen just once. The source of this sequence is an adult who was a healthcare worker with PCR-confirmed SARS-CoV-2 infection or an uninfected control (not recorded which). The genes are TRBV20-1 and TRBJ1-2; 7 bases agree with TRBD1. Sequenced sample: whole blood. CDR3 amino acids: CSARVPGGKTGRSYGYTF. The DNA of the CDR3 is TGCAGTGCTAGAGTTCCTGGAGGCAAGACAGGGCGTTCCTATGGCTACACCTTC.